The rows below give T cell receptor beta chains drawn from one sample of a study of CD8 T cells in Susac syndrome. MiXCR, run by TCRdb on the immunoSEQ multiplex PCR reads, gives a single entry per CDR3 protein. This sample has about 440,000 distinct CDR3 sequences, with approximately 85% found just once. The sequencing sample was made of CD8+ T cells from PBMCs. The receptors were sampled from a human donor with multiple sclerosis. Each CDR3 is given with its conserved first and last residue. D genes are given only for firm matches. Only some rows state a clone size, as once, few, many or a class for expanded clones.

d_call	v_call	clone_size	j_call	cdr3_aa	cdr3_nt
-	TRBV27	-	TRBJ2-3	CASSLSSQGTSADTQYF	TGTGCCAGCAGTTTATCATCTCAGGGTACCTCGGCAGATACGCAGTATTTT
TRBD1	TRBV27	once	TRBJ1-2	CASRSTGGASGYTF	TGTGCCAGCAGATCGACAGGGGGAGCGAGTGGCTACACCTTC
-	TRBV2	few	TRBJ2-3	CASSEGTGPNTQYF	TGTGCCAGCAGTGAGGGAACAGGGCCGAATACGCAGTATTTT
-	TRBV9	-	TRBJ2-7	CASSPGGQSSYEQYF	TGTGCCAGCAGCCCAGGTGGGCAGTCTTCCTACGAGCAGTACTTC
TRBD2	TRBV3-1	-	TRBJ2-2	CASSQELGSGVAGELFF	TGTGCCAGCAGCCAAGAACTTGGTAGCGGGGTCGCCGGGGAGCTGTTTTTT
TRBD1	TRBV2	-	TRBJ1-1	CASDPGTGDTEAFF	TGTGCCAGCGATCCCGGGACAGGGGACACTGAAGCTTTCTTT
-	TRBV11-1	-	TRBJ2-2	CASSLNGWTVNTGELFF	TGTGCCAGCAGCTTAAATGGGTGGACAGTGAACACCGGGGAGCTGTTTTTT
TRBD1	TRBV7-6	-	TRBJ1-5	CASSLFQWDRGNQPQHF	TGTGCCAGCAGCTTATTTCAATGGGACAGGGGCAATCAGCCCCAGCATTTT
-	TRBV23-1	-	TRBJ1-1	CASSQSAVRTPLNTEAFF	TGCGCCAGCAGTCAATCTGCGGTCAGGACGCCACTGAACACTGAAGCTTTCTTT
TRBD1	TRBV19	-	TRBJ2-7	CASSIGGQGTGEQYF	TGTGCCAGTAGTATTGGGGGACAGGGTACTGGCGAGCAGTACTTC
-	TRBV28	-	TRBJ1-5	CASTEGNQPQHF	TGTGCCAGCACAGAGGGCAATCAGCCCCAGCATTTT
-	TRBV5-6	-	TRBJ2-1	CASSLGQGLSYNEQFF	TGTGCCAGCAGCTTGGGGCAGGGGCTATCCTACAATGAGCAGTTCTTC
-	TRBV4-1	-	TRBJ1-5	CASSQLTAGWNQPQHF	TGCGCCAGCAGCCAACTAACGGCGGGGTGGAATCAGCCCCAGCATTTT
-	TRBV27	-	TRBJ2-5	CASSLGFGGPRETQYF	TGTGCCAGCAGTCTTGGATTCGGGGGGCCTCGGGAGACCCAGTACTTC
-	TRBV7-9	-	TRBJ1-1	CASSQGYTEAFF	TGTGCCAGCAGCCAGGGGTACACTGAAGCTTTCTTT
TRBD1	TRBV12-3/TRBV12-4	-	TRBJ2-7	CASTTWDRLENYEQYF	TGTGCCAGCACAACCTGGGACAGGCTCGAGAACTACGAGCAGTACTTC
TRBD1	TRBV11-1	few	TRBJ2-2	CASSSSTGAGELFF	TGTGCCAGCAGCTCCTCGACAGGGGCCGGGGAGCTGTTTTTT
TRBD1	TRBV25-1	-	TRBJ2-5	CASTPGGRETQYF	TGTGCCAGCACCCCAGGGGGTCGGGAGACCCAGTACTTC
TRBD1	TRBV14	-	TRBJ1-2	CASSRTGTGVFGYTF	TGTGCCAGCAGCCGAACCGGGACAGGGGTTTTTGGCTACACCTTC
-	TRBV6-5	-	TRBJ1-1	CASSYRGRRNTEAFF	TGTGCCAGCAGTTATAGGGGACGGCGGAACACTGAAGCTTTCTTT
-	TRBV2	-	TRBJ2-7	CASSAVERRYEQYF	TGTGCCAGCAGCGCCGTAGAGAGACGCTACGAGCAGTACTTC
-	TRBV20-1	-	TRBJ1-3	CSARDAEGGNTIYF	TGCAGTGCTAGAGACGCGGAGGGTGGAAACACCATATATTTT
-	TRBV30	once	TRBJ1-1	CAWRPGNTEAFF	TGTGCCTGGAGACCCGGGAACACTGAAGCTTTCTTT
-	TRBV6-5	-	TRBJ2-7	CASSSSGGPYEQYF	TGTGCCAGCAGTTCCTCGGGGGGCCCCTACGAGCAGTACTTC
-	TRBV12-5	-	TRBJ2-7	CASGLSLPIDGTFHEQYF	TGTGCTAGTGGTTTGTCCCTCCCCATTGACGGGACATTCCACGAGCAGTACTTC
TRBD1	TRBV6-1	-	TRBJ2-1	CASRHGTEGSYNEQFF	TGTGCCAGCAGGCATGGGACAGAGGGCTCCTACAATGAGCAGTTCTTC
TRBD2	TRBV7-8	-	TRBJ2-7	CASSSERTSGGRSSYEQYF	TGTGCCAGCAGCTCGGAGAGGACTAGCGGGGGGCGGAGCTCCTACGAGCAGTACTTC
TRBD2	TRBV9	-	TRBJ2-4	CASSPLEGLAGAQNIQYF	TGTGCCAGCAGCCCCCTCGAGGGACTAGCGGGAGCGCAAAACATTCAGTACTTC
TRBD2	TRBV11-3	few	TRBJ2-1	CASSLAGGGNNEQFF	TGTGCCAGCAGCTTAGCGGGAGGGGGAAACAATGAGCAGTTCTTC
-	TRBV27	once	TRBJ2-7	CASSFHGTISYEQYF	TGTGCCAGCAGTTTCCACGGGACAATTTCTTACGAGCAGTACTTC